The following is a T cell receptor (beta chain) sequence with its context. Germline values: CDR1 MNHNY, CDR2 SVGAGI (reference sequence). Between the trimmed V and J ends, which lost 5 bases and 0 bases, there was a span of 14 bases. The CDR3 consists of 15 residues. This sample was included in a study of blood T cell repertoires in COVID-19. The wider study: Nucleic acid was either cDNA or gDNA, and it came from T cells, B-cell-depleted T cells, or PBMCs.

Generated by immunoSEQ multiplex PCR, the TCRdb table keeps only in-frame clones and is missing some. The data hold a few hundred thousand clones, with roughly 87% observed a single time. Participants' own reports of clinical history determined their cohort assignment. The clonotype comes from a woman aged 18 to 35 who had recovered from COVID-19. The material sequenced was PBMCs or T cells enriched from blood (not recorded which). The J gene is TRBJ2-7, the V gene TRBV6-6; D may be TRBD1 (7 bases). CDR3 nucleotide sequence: TGTGCCAGCAGTAAGACAGGGAGGCTCTCCTACGAGCAGTACTTC. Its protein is CASSKTGRLSYEQYF.